Listed below are T cell receptor beta chains from one sample, sequenced in a study of blood T cell repertoires in COVID-19. Only in-frame clones appear in the TCRdb table, and some are missing; sequencing was by immunoSEQ multiplex PCR. The table includes around 100,000 clones, more than 75% detected once. Sequencing used peripheral blood. Receptor source: a man aged 35 to 55 with acute or convalescent COVID-19. Both conserved end residues are part of each CDR3. The D gene is left open where the match is weak. A clone size is listed for some rows: how often the clone was seen (once, few, many), or a class if it is expanded.

v_gene: TRBV13; abundance: once; j_gene: TRBJ2-3; d_gene: TRBD2; CDR3aa: CASSFGREGPDTQYF; CDR3nt: TGTGCCAGCAGCTTCGGACGGGAGGGCCCAGATACGCAGTATTTT
v_gene: TRBV7-2; abundance: -; j_gene: TRBJ1-1; d_gene: -; CDR3aa: CASTNIRGGEAFF; CDR3nt: TGTGCCAGCACCAATATTCGCGGGGGTGAAGCTTTCTTT
v_gene: TRBV11-3; abundance: -; j_gene: TRBJ2-1; d_gene: TRBD2; CDR3aa: CASSPRTSGAPQNEQFF; CDR3nt: TGTGCCAGCAGCCCTCGGACTAGCGGGGCTCCTCAGAATGAGCAGTTCTTC
v_gene: TRBV9; abundance: -; j_gene: TRBJ1-2; d_gene: TRBD1; CDR3aa: CASSIGTVDGYTF; CDR3nt: TGTGCCAGCAGCATTGGGACAGTCGATGGCTACACCTTC
v_gene: TRBV19; abundance: -; j_gene: TRBJ1-4; d_gene: -; CDR3aa: CASSLAVGWSNEKLFF; CDR3nt: TGTGCCAGTAGTCTCGCCGTCGGGTGGTCTAATGAAAAACTGTTTTTT
v_gene: TRBV29-1; abundance: -; j_gene: TRBJ2-4; d_gene: -; CDR3aa: CSVELPVSRNIQYF; CDR3nt: TGCAGCGTTGAATTGCCGGTCTCGAGAAACATTCAGTACTTC
v_gene: TRBV7-6; abundance: few; j_gene: TRBJ2-1; d_gene: TRBD1; CDR3aa: CASSPPAGGSMNEQFF; CDR3nt: TGTGCCAGCAGCCCCCCGGCAGGGGGCAGTATGAATGAGCAGTTCTTC
v_gene: TRBV6-1; abundance: -; j_gene: TRBJ1-6; d_gene: -; CDR3aa: CASSETQGSNSPLHF; CDR3nt: TGTGCCAGCAGTGAAACACAGGGATCGAATTCACCCCTCCACTTT
v_gene: TRBV29-1; abundance: -; j_gene: TRBJ1-1; d_gene: TRBD1; CDR3aa: CSVDTGTGVAFF; CDR3nt: TGCAGCGTCGACACCGGGACAGGGGTGGCTTTCTTT
v_gene: TRBV7-8; abundance: -; j_gene: TRBJ1-1; d_gene: -; CDR3aa: CASSLDRLGRPEAFF; CDR3nt: TGTGCCAGCAGCTTAGATAGGTTGGGCCGACCTGAAGCTTTCTTT
v_gene: TRBV5-1; abundance: -; j_gene: TRBJ2-2; d_gene: -; CDR3aa: CASSIWTSGRTGELFF; CDR3nt: TGCGCCAGCAGCATCTGGACATCAGGACGAACCGGGGAGCTGTTTTTT
v_gene: TRBV2; abundance: -; j_gene: TRBJ2-4; d_gene: -; CDR3aa: CASEGGTLAKNIQYF; CDR3nt: TGTGCCAGCGAAGGAGGGACTTTAGCCAAAAACATTCAGTACTTC
v_gene: TRBV7-9; abundance: -; j_gene: TRBJ2-5; d_gene: TRBD1; CDR3aa: CASSFRDRDQETQYF; CDR3nt: TGTGCCAGCAGCTTTCGAGACAGGGACCAAGAGACCCAGTACTTC
v_gene: TRBV20-1; abundance: once; j_gene: TRBJ1-2; d_gene: -; CDR3aa: CSASLGGSFNYGYTF; CDR3nt: TGCAGTGCTAGTTTGGGGGGGTCCTTTAACTATGGCTACACCTTC
v_gene: TRBV6-5; abundance: -; j_gene: TRBJ1-6; d_gene: TRBD1; CDR3aa: CASRTGLEGPLHF; CDR3nt: TGTGCCAGCAGGACAGGGCTCGAAGGGCCCCTCCACTTT
v_gene: TRBV5-6; abundance: -; j_gene: TRBJ1-6; d_gene: -; CDR3aa: CASSWGRQDGNSPLHF; CDR3nt: TGTGCCAGCAGCTGGGGGAGACAGGACGGAAATTCACCCCTCCACTTT
v_gene: TRBV12-3/TRBV12-4; abundance: -; j_gene: TRBJ2-7; d_gene: -; CDR3aa: CASSVRDEQYF; CDR3nt: TGTGCCAGCAGCGTGAGGGACGAGCAGTACTTC
v_gene: TRBV5-8; abundance: -; j_gene: TRBJ1-5; d_gene: -; CDR3aa: CASSPRGRPQHF; CDR3nt: TGTGCCAGCAGCCCTAGAGGTCGGCCCCAGCATTTT
v_gene: TRBV7-9; abundance: once; j_gene: TRBJ1-3; d_gene: TRBD1; CDR3aa: CASSAPGQGPGNTIYF; CDR3nt: TGTGCCAGCAGCGCCCCGGGACAGGGGCCTGGAAACACCATATATTTT
v_gene: TRBV10-3; abundance: -; j_gene: TRBJ1-2; d_gene: TRBD1; CDR3aa: CAISDGARTGAKVYGYTF; CDR3nt: TGTGCCATCAGTGACGGAGCTAGAACAGGGGCCAAAGTCTATGGCTACACCTTC
v_gene: TRBV19; abundance: -; j_gene: TRBJ1-5; d_gene: TRBD1; CDR3aa: CASIYRGVSNQPQHF; CDR3nt: TGTGCCAGTATTTACAGGGGTGTAAGCAATCAGCCCCAGCATTTT
v_gene: TRBV5-1; abundance: -; j_gene: TRBJ1-4; d_gene: TRBD1; CDR3aa: CASSSTGPGEKLFF; CDR3nt: TGCGCCAGCAGCTCGACAGGGCCTGGGGAAAAACTGTTTTTT
v_gene: TRBV20-1; abundance: once; j_gene: TRBJ2-1; d_gene: TRBD2; CDR3aa: CSASIPTSGNEQFF; CDR3nt: TGCAGTGCTAGTATCCCGACTAGCGGGAATGAGCAGTTCTTC
v_gene: TRBV7-8; abundance: once; j_gene: TRBJ1-5; d_gene: -; CDR3aa: CASSLEEGRNQPQHF; CDR3nt: TGTGCCAGCAGCTTAGAGGAGGGACGCAATCAGCCCCAGCATTTT
v_gene: TRBV11-3; abundance: -; j_gene: TRBJ2-3; d_gene: TRBD1; CDR3aa: CASSLGTGADTQYF; CDR3nt: TGTGCCAGCAGCTTAGGGACAGGGGCAGATACGCAGTATTTT
v_gene: TRBV4-2; abundance: -; j_gene: TRBJ1-5; d_gene: -; CDR3aa: CASSQDGNQPQHF; CDR3nt: TGTGCCAGCAGCCAAGACGGGAATCAGCCCCAGCATTTT
v_gene: TRBV7-9; abundance: once; j_gene: TRBJ2-7; d_gene: TRBD1; CDR3aa: CASSSRQGIHEQYF; CDR3nt: TGTGCCAGCAGCTCGAGACAGGGGATACACGAGCAGTACTTC
v_gene: TRBV5-5; abundance: -; j_gene: TRBJ2-3; d_gene: TRBD2; CDR3aa: CASSFEAGGVDTQYF; CDR3nt: TGTGCCAGCAGCTTCGAAGCGGGAGGGGTGGATACGCAGTATTTT
v_gene: TRBV9; abundance: -; j_gene: TRBJ1-2; d_gene: -; CDR3aa: CASSPGFYGYTF; CDR3nt: TGTGCCAGCAGCCCAGGGTTCTATGGCTACACCTTC
v_gene: TRBV5-8; abundance: -; j_gene: TRBJ1-1; d_gene: TRBD1; CDR3aa: CASEGAVNTEAFF; CDR3nt: TGTGCCAGCGAGGGGGCCGTGAACACTGAAGCTTTCTTT
v_gene: TRBV6-2/TRBV6-3; abundance: -; j_gene: TRBJ1-2; d_gene: TRBD1; CDR3aa: CASSRDRQNYGYTF; CDR3nt: TGTGCCAGCAGTCGGGACAGGCAGAACTATGGCTACACCTTC
v_gene: TRBV11-2; abundance: -; j_gene: TRBJ2-1; d_gene: TRBD1; CDR3aa: CASSRDREAEQFF; CDR3nt: TGTGCCAGCAGCCGGGACAGGGAGGCTGAGCAGTTCTTC
v_gene: TRBV7-8; abundance: -; j_gene: TRBJ1-2; d_gene: -; CDR3aa: CASSLNTANYGYTF; CDR3nt: TGTGCCAGCAGCCTAAATACAGCTAACTATGGCTACACCTTC
v_gene: TRBV5-1; abundance: -; j_gene: TRBJ2-1; d_gene: TRBD2; CDR3aa: CASSLRLAGGHEQFF; CDR3nt: TGCGCCAGCAGCCTAAGACTAGCGGGAGGGCATGAGCAGTTCTTC
v_gene: TRBV2; abundance: -; j_gene: TRBJ2-1; d_gene: TRBD1; CDR3aa: CASREGAGYNEQFF; CDR3nt: TGTGCCAGCAGAGAGGGGGCAGGCTACAATGAGCAGTTCTTC
v_gene: TRBV5-1; abundance: -; j_gene: TRBJ1-5; d_gene: -; CDR3aa: CASSSEPTGFSNQPQHF; CDR3nt: TGCGCCAGCAGCTCAGAACCTACAGGGTTTAGCAATCAGCCCCAGCATTTT
v_gene: TRBV30; abundance: -; j_gene: TRBJ1-2; d_gene: TRBD1; CDR3aa: CAWAATGAIYGYTF; CDR3nt: TGTGCCTGGGCTGCGACAGGGGCGATTTATGGCTACACCTTC
v_gene: TRBV12-3/TRBV12-4; abundance: -; j_gene: TRBJ1-6; d_gene: -; CDR3aa: CASRTGYNSPLHF; CDR3nt: TGTGCCAGCAGGACAGGCTATAATTCACCCCTCCACTTT
v_gene: TRBV4-3; abundance: -; j_gene: TRBJ2-7; d_gene: -; CDR3aa: CASSRSLGGTSYEQYF; CDR3nt: TGCGCCAGCAGCCGTTCCCTGGGGGGTACGTCCTACGAGCAGTACTTC
v_gene: TRBV11-3; abundance: -; j_gene: TRBJ2-5; d_gene: -; CDR3aa: CASGVSSGETQYF; CDR3nt: TGTGCCAGCGGAGTGAGTTCAGGGGAGACCCAGTACTTC
v_gene: TRBV6-1; abundance: few; j_gene: TRBJ1-1; d_gene: TRBD1; CDR3aa: CASSEDSGGFNTEAFF; CDR3nt: TGTGCCAGCAGTGAAGATTCAGGGGGGTTCAACACTGAAGCTTTCTTT
v_gene: TRBV4-1; abundance: once; j_gene: TRBJ1-2; d_gene: -; CDR3aa: CASGPVTDRYGYTF; CDR3nt: TGCGCCAGCGGTCCGGTGACAGATCGGTATGGCTACACCTTC
v_gene: TRBV7-2; abundance: -; j_gene: TRBJ1-4; d_gene: -; CDR3aa: CASSLETTNEKLFF; CDR3nt: TGTGCCAGCAGCTTAGAGACTACTAATGAAAAACTGTTTTTT